This TCR beta chain was documented in a study of cytomegalovirus exposure and HLA in healthy donors. Study conclusions and caveats: In the roughly 120 validation repertoires, a later analysis found that first-cohort TCR clusters tended to co-occur. Both high specificity and high sensitivity reportedly marked the classifier's diagnosis of cytomegalovirus status.

This CDR3 is built from 14 residues. V was shortened by 0 bases and J by 3 bases, with 6 bases between the two germline ends. Germline V CDR1 and CDR2: MNHEY, SMNVEV (reference sequence). An approximately 120-subject validation cohort, separate from the roughly 670-subject first cohort, supplied the donors. The data were produced by immunoSEQ multiplex PCR, yet TCRdb's version contains in-frame clones alone and is incomplete. The sample contains around 260,000 clones, 90% of which appear only once. About this clone itself: No antigen is known for it.

The specimen sequenced was PBMCs. The V call is TRBV27, the J call TRBJ2-1; a possible D gene is TRBD2 (6 bases). The sequence was obtained from a woman aged 25 to 39 in good health and CMV-seronegative. The CDR3 DNA follows: TGTGCCAGCAGTTTATCCGGGAGCTACAATGAGCAGTTCTTC. It encodes CASSLSGSYNEQFF.